These 6 T cell receptor beta chains share one sample of origin, sequenced in a study of blood T cells in healthy people across ages. Together with a sample-barcoded 5' primer, a J-beta primer mix was included in a second PCR lasting roughly 6 to 12 cycles. MiXCR was run by TCRdb on the 5' RACE reads, yielding one entry per CDR3 protein. The data show 1.5 million or so distinct CDR3 sequences, 35% to 45% seen once. The sample taken for sequencing was blood. Receptors were obtained from a woman under 30 in good health.

This chain joins TRBV15 and TRBJ2-1; 11 nucleotides align to TRBD2. Judging by the DNA end, TRBJ2-7 fits better; the J call may be wrong. The CDR3 length is 15 residues. Germline V gives CDR1 LNHNV, CDR2 YYDKDF (reference sequence). The CDR3 loop is CATSRTSGAYNEQYF. CDR3 in DNA: TGTGCCACCAGCAGGACTAGCGGGGCTTACAATGAGCAGTACTTC.

Details on this clonotype: Because the CDR3 is missing its conserved closing phenylalanine or tryptophan, this is likely a read error. The CDR3 loop reads CASSLGLADHIQYY. The CDR3 nucleotides read TGTGCCAGCAGTTTGGGACTAGCGGATCACATTCAGTACTAC. The chain couples TRBV27 to TRBJ2-4; 11 bases map to TRBD2. Germline V gene data show CDR1 as MNHEY and CDR2 as SMNVEV (reference sequence). Trimming at V came to 3 bases and at J to 8 bases, leaving 3 bases not matched to a gene. The CDR3 length is 14 residues.

This clonotype has more than one count but fewer than ten. This chain joins TRBV7-2 and TRBJ2-3; TRBD2 aligns across 12 bases. CDR3 length equals 17 residues. Germline V lookup: CDR1 SGHTA, CDR2 FQGNSA. Unmatched junction bases numbered 8, after V lost 5 bases and J lost 2 bases. CDR3 region: CASSLLAGGRITDTQYF. The DNA of the CDR3 is TGTGCCAGCAGCCTTCTAGCGGGAGGGCGGATCACAGATACGCAGTATTTT.

The V call is TRBV5-1, the J call TRBJ2-7; 8 nucleotides agree with TRBD2. Germline V gene data show CDR1 as SGHRS and CDR2 as YFSETQ. The CDR3 totals 16 residues. J lost 1 base, V lost 2 bases, and 8 bases had no gene match. The CDR3 region is CASSLPRGGLSYEQYF. DNA of the CDR3: TGCGCCAGCAGCTTACCCCGGGGGGGGCTGTCCTACGAGCAGTACTTC.

This clonotype appeared a few times. The rearrangement joins TRBV7-9 to TRBJ1-1; a weak D match, TRBD1 (5 bases). There are 13 residues in the CDR3. Germline assignment: CDR1 SEHNR and CDR2 FQNEAQ (reference sequence). Trimming cost V 4 bases and J 7 bases, with 13 bases left between them. As DNA, the CDR3 is TGTGCCAGCAGCTCTGGGGACGCCCTTGAAGCTTTCTTT. Encoded protein: CASSSGDALEAFF.

The J gene is TRBJ1-5, the V gene TRBV6-6; TRBD1 is a possible D gene (5 bases). V was shortened by 2 bases and J by 7 bases, with 15 bases between the two germline ends. CDR1 and CDR2 (germline): MNHNY, SVGAGI (reference sequence). The CDR3 loop spans 15 amino acids. The CDR3 coding sequence is TGTGCCAGCAGTTACGGGGGGATGGAGGGACAGCCCCAGCATTTT. Translating it yields CASSYGGMEGQPQHF.